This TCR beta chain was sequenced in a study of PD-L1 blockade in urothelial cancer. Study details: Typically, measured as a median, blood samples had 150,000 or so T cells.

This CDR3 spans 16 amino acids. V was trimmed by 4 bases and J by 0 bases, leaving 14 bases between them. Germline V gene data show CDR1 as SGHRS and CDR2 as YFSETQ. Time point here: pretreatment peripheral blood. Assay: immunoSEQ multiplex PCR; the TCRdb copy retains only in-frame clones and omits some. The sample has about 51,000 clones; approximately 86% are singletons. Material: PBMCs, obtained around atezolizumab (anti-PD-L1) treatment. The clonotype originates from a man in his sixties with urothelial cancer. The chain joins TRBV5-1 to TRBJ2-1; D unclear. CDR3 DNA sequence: TGCGCCAGCAGCCCCCAGGAATTGAGCTCCTACAATGAGCAGTTCTTC. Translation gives CASSPQELSSYNEQFF.